The next 3 T cell receptor beta chains were all read from a single sample in a study of cytomegalovirus exposure and HLA in healthy donors (dated by TCRdb to the late 2010s). The method was the immunoSEQ multiplex PCR assay. For the multiplex PCR, a mixture combining 60 forward primers for TCR Vbeta segments and 13 reverse primers for TCR Jbeta segments was used. Sourced from immuneACCESS, this table was stored by TCRdb with only in-frame sequences that have V and J called. A share of the clones is absent; for the studies checked, an unresolved V gene accounts for under half, and the remainder has no known explanation. In this sample's table one finds 180,000 or so clones. The top ten clones comprise 0.75% to 0.85% of the sample. The specimen sequenced was PBMCs. These receptors were collected from a woman aged 18-35 years in good health and CMV-seropositive.

The chain recombines TRBV29-1 with TRBJ2-3; 11 positions match TRBD1. V shed 4 bases and J 4 bases; nucleotides not matched to a gene: 4. Germline CDR1 reads SQVTM; CDR2 reads ANQGSEA. The CDR3 spans 14 residues. Here the CDR3 reads CSVGGTGGSDTQYF. The CDR3 region has the DNA TGCAGCGTTGGAGGGACAGGGGGTTCAGATACGCAGTATTTT.

This chain links TRBV11-3 with TRBJ2-6; TRBD1 might be the D (5 bases). Trimming left V 0 bases short and J 0 bases short, with 12 bases between. The CDR3 runs to 18 residues. Germline assignment: CDR1 SGHNT and CDR2 YENEEA. The CDR3 DNA reads as TGTGCCAGCAGCTTAGAAGCACAGGTTCGCTCTGGGGCCAACGTCCTGACTTTC. This encodes CASSLEAQVRSGANVLTF.

The chain combines TRBV27 with TRBJ2-7, with D possibly TRBD2 on 5 matching bases. CDR3 size: 13 residues. The V gene lost 5 bases and the J gene lost 2 bases, with 10 bases spanning the gap. Germline CDR1 MNHEY, CDR2 SMNVEV (reference sequence). CDR3 nucleotides: TGTGCCAGCAGTACCGGACTTACCTACGAGCAGTACTTC. It translates to CASSTGLTYEQYF.